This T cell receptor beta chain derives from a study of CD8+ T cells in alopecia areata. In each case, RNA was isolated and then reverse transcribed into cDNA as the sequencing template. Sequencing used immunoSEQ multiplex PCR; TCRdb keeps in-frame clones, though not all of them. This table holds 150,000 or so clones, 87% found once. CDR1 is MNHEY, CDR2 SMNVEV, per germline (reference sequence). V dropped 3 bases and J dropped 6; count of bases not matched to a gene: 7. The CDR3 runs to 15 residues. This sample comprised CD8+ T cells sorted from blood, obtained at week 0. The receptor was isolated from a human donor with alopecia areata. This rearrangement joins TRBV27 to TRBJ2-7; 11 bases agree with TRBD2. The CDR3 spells CASSFPSSGRFEQYF. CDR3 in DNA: TGTGCCAGCAGTTTCCCTTCTAGCGGGAGGTTCGAGCAGTACTTC.